The 19 T cell receptor beta chains listed next were all sequenced from one sample in a study of cytomegalovirus exposure and HLA in healthy donors. Primers: 60 Vbeta forward and 13 Jbeta reverse. Libraries were prepared by immunoSEQ multiplex PCR; TCRdb keeps only in-frame clonotypes and omits some of them. The sample contains roughly 110,000 clones, 71% of which appear only once. Sequenced: PBMCs. The origin of the receptors is a female donor in good health and CMV-seronegative.

The chain carries TRBV2 and TRBJ2-7; 9 bases line up with TRBD1. Per the germline V gene, CDR1 is SNHLY and CDR2 is FYNNEI. The CDR3 loop spans 14 amino acids. V shed 3 bases and J 9 bases; nucleotides not matched to a gene: 9. CDR3 bases: TGTGCCAGCAGTGACCAGGACAGGGGTGTAGGGCAGTACTTC. It is translated as CASSDQDRGVGQYF.

The chain combines TRBV4-1 with TRBJ1-1; D uncertain. The CDR3 consists of 15 residues. Trimming stripped 2 bases from V and 7 bases from J, with 17 bases between. In germline, CDR1 is MGHRA, CDR2 YSYEKL. CDR3 DNA: TGCGCCAGCAGCCAATCCCCCACAGTCTTGGATGAAGCTTTCTTT. This translates into CASSQSPTVLDEAFF.

This clone was seen a handful of times. This rearrangement joins TRBV5-8 to TRBJ2-3; maybe TRBD2 (6 bases). In germline, CDR1 is SGHTS, CDR2 YDEGEE. The CDR3 consists of 14 residues. Trimming pared 5 bases from V and 2 bases from J, leaving 12 bases between. CDR3 amino acids: CASSSGLSTDTQYF. The CDR3 region has the DNA TGTGCCAGCAGTTCGGGACTTTCCACAGATACGCAGTATTTT.

The chain employs TRBV27 and TRBJ2-1; 10 bases are a match to TRBD2. The CDR3 length is 22 residues. V trimming: 5 bases; J trimming: 0 bases; junction bases outside the gene matches: 22. CDR1 MNHEY and CDR2 SMNVEV come from the germline V gene (reference sequence). The CDR3 sequence is CASSPHEGASGSWRRSYNEQFF. In DNA, the CDR3 is TGTGCCAGCAGTCCTCATGAGGGGGCTAGCGGGAGCTGGCGCCGCTCCTACAATGAGCAGTTCTTC.

The V gene is TRBV7-8, the J gene TRBJ2-1; 7 bases are a match to TRBD2. The CDR3 sequence is 18 residues long. J gave up 8 bases and V 2 bases, and 18 bases lay outside the gene matches. The germline CDR1 and CDR2 sequences are SGHVS and FQNEAQ. The chain's CDR3 is CASSLFGLRERVVDEQFF. Written as DNA, the CDR3 is TGTGCCAGCAGCTTATTCGGGTTGCGGGAGAGAGTTGTTGATGAGCAGTTCTTC.

This rearrangement joins TRBV2 to TRBJ2-6, with D possibly matching TRBD1 (7 bases). The CDR3 sequence is 18 residues long. Germline V gene sequence: CDR1 SNHLY, CDR2 FYNNEI. The germline V and J ends were trimmed by 7 bases and 2 bases, with 21 bases remaining between them. DNA for the CDR3: TGTGCCAGCAAGGGGGGCTACAGGGGAGTCCCTGGGGCCAACGTCCTGACTTTC. Translation gives CASKGGYRGVPGANVLTF.

The chain carries TRBV5-4 and TRBJ2-7; TRBD1 matches 7 bases. CDR1 and CDR2 from the germline V gene are SGHNT and YYREEE (reference sequence). This CDR3 contains 14 residues. The J segment lost 1 base and the V segment lost 0 bases, leaving 1 base of the junction unmatched. The CDR3 spells CASSLGQGSYEQYF. The CDR3 nucleotides read TGTGCCAGCAGCTTGGGACAGGGTTCCTACGAGCAGTACTTC.

This clone was seen just once. The chain joins TRBV6-1 to TRBJ2-1, with TRBD2 matching 7 bases. The CDR3 is 16 residues long. Germline values: CDR1 MNHNS, CDR2 SASEGT. The V segment lost 2 bases and the J segment 2 bases; nucleotides outside the gene matches: 6. The CDR3 region has the DNA TGTGCCAGCAGTGAAAGGGTGGGACTACCCTACAATGAGCAGTTCTTC. Translated, it gives CASSERVGLPYNEQFF.

The chain uses TRBV29-1 and TRBJ1-2; 7 nucleotides agree with TRBD1. The CDR3 contains 14 residues. The junction had 9 bases not matched to a gene; V was cut back by 1 base and J by 7 bases. The germline gives CDR1 SQVTM, CDR2 ANQGSEA. The CDR3 loop is CSVEATGRYFGYTF. Here the CDR3 DNA reads TGCAGCGTTGAAGCGACAGGGCGTTATTTTGGCTACACCTTC.

The rearrangement joins TRBV6-5 to TRBJ1-2, with a possible D match to TRBD1 (6 bases). The germline CDR1 and CDR2 sequences are MNHEY and SVGAGI. The CDR3 runs to 15 residues. V dropped 2 bases and J dropped 3 bases, with 13 bases sitting between them. The CDR3 reads CASSYPTGLDYGYTF. The CDR3 DNA follows: TGTGCCAGCAGTTACCCCACAGGGCTAGACTATGGCTACACCTTC.

V and J are TRBV30 and TRBJ2-2; 12 nucleotides align to TRBD2. In germline, CDR1 is GTSNPN, CDR2 SVGIG (reference sequence). The CDR3 totals 15 residues. V was pared by 3 bases and J by 6 bases, with 5 bases of the junction left unmatched. CDR3 region: CAWRLAGGVAGELFF. The CDR3 DNA reads TGTGCCTGGAGACTAGCGGGAGGTGTGGCCGGGGAGCTGTTTTTT.

The chain uses TRBV27 and TRBJ2-1, with 16 positions matching TRBD2. The CDR3 contains 16 residues. Germline trimming cut 5 bases from V and 7 bases from J; bases unmatched to any gene: 5. Germline V lookup: CDR1 MNHEY, CDR2 SMNVEV (reference sequence). CDR3 nucleotide sequence: TGTGCCAGCAGTATGCCGGGACTAGCGGGAGGGAATGAGCAGTTCTTC. Encoded protein: CASSMPGLAGGNEQFF.

This clone was observed a few times. The genes are TRBV11-2 and TRBJ2-1; D might be TRBD2 (5 bases). Germline CDR1 reads SGHAT; CDR2 reads FQNNGV. V shed 1 base and J shed 10 bases, with 11 bases lying between them. This CDR3 comprises 13 residues. Here the CDR3 DNA reads TGTGCCAGCAGCTTAGGAGGAACGGGGGAGCAGTTCTTC. Protein: CASSLGGTGEQFF.

This clone was seen a few times. V gene TRBV7-9 combines with J gene TRBJ1-4; 9 positions agree with TRBD1. The trim removed 6 bases at V and 7 bases at J, leaving 9 bases unmatched. Germline V lookup: CDR1 SEHNR, CDR2 FQNEAQ (reference sequence). CDR3 size: 15 residues. The CDR3 sequence: CASRPGQGPFEKLFF. The CDR3 DNA sequence: TGTGCCAGCAGACCTGGACAGGGGCCTTTTGAAAAACTGTTTTTT.

The chain couples TRBV4-1 to TRBJ2-7; 12 positions agree with TRBD2. V gave up 2 bases and J gave up 1 base; unmatched junction bases: 6. Germline values: CDR1 MGHRA, CDR2 YSYEKL. The CDR3 is 17 residues long. The CDR3 sequence: CASSQRLAGAVSYEQYF. The CDR3, as DNA: TGCGCCAGCAGCCAACGACTAGCGGGAGCGGTATCCTACGAGCAGTACTTC.

The gene calls are TRBV5-8 and TRBJ1-5; TRBD1 matches at 10 bases. This CDR3 is 16 amino acids long. The germline V gene encodes CDR1 SGHTS and CDR2 YDEGEE. Trimming took 0 bases from V and 6 from J; bases not matched to a gene: 6. Written as DNA, the CDR3 is TGTGCCAGCAGCTTGGGTGGGACAGGGGTAGGTCAGCCCCAGCATTTT. This gives the protein CASSLGGTGVGQPQHF.

The CDR3 spells CASSFTPGTGDLYGYTF. CDR3 DNA sequence: TGTGCCAGCAGCTTCACCCCCGGGACAGGAGATTTGTATGGCTACACCTTC. The chain combines TRBV11-2 with TRBJ1-2; 8 positions match TRBD1. After removal of 3 bases from V and 5 bases from J, the junction contained 14 bases not matched to a gene. This CDR3 is 17 amino acids long. In germline, CDR1 is SGHAT, CDR2 FQNNGV.

V usage is TRBV5-1 and J usage is TRBJ1-2, with TRBD1 matching 7 bases. Per the germline V gene, CDR1 is SGHRS and CDR2 is YFSETQ. The CDR3 consists of 14 residues. The V and J ends lost 3 bases and 2 bases, in that order; junction bases with no gene match: 4. The CDR3 is CASSSTGINYGYTF. The CDR3 DNA reads as TGCGCCAGCAGCTCGACAGGGATAAACTATGGCTACACCTTC.

The V call is TRBV27, the J call TRBJ1-5; D gene uncertain. The V and J ends lost 7 bases and 3 bases respectively, with 13 bases between them. The CDR3 extends over 14 amino acids. Germline values: CDR1 MNHEY, CDR2 SMNVEV (reference sequence). CDR3 nucleotide sequence: TGTGCCAGCACCTCCCTCCGGGACAATCAGCCCCAGCATTTT. Translating it yields CASTSLRDNQPQHF.